This entry features one T cell receptor beta chain sequence. Repertoires were generated with immunoSEQ multiplex PCR, while TCRdb's copy carries only in-frame clones and drops some. The table has 55,000 to 75,000 clones, about 86% seen once. This sample is part of a study of OX40 agonist ivuxolimab in advanced cancers. The sequence was collected from an adult with an advanced solid tumor such as melanoma, head and neck, liver or kidney cancer. Sequenced here: CD4+ or CD8+ T cells sorted from blood, sampled in a trial of the OX40 agonist ivuxolimab.

DNA of the CDR3: TGTGCCAGTACCCCAGGACCTTCGAGGGACTATGGCTACACCTTC. As protein: CASTPGPSRDYGYTF. The chain has TRBV19 and TRBJ1-2; D ambiguous. The CDR3 covers 15 residues. CDR1 is LNHDA, CDR2 SQIVND, per germline (reference sequence). V gave up 7 bases and J gave up 3 bases, with 18 bases separating them. Full variable domain (remainder filled in from reference TRBV19 and TRBJ1-2): DGGITQSPKYLFRKEGQNVTLSCEQNLNHDAMYWYRQDPGQGLRLIYYSQIVNDFQKGDIAEGYSVSREKKESFPLTVTSAQKNPTAFYLCASTPGPSRDYGYTFGSGTRLTVV.